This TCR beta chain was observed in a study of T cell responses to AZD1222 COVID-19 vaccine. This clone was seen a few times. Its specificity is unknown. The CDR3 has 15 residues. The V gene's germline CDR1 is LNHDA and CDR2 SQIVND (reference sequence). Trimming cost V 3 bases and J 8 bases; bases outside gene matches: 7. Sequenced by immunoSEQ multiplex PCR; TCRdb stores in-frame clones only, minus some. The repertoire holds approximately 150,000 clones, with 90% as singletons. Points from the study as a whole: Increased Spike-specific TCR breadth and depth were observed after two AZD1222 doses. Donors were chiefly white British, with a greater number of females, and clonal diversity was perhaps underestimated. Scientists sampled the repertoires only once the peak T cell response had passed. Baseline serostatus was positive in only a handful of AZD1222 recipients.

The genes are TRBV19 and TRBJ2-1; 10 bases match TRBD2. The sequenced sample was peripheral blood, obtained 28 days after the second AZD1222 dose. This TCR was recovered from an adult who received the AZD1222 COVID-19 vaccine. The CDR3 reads CASSIQGLAWDEQFF. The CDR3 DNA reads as TGTGCCAGTAGTATCCAGGGACTAGCGTGGGATGAGCAGTTCTTC.